These T cell receptor beta chains were read from a single sample in a study of T cells in localized non-small cell lung cancer. Generated by immunoSEQ multiplex PCR, the TCRdb table keeps only in-frame clones and is missing some. The profile shows about 23,000 clones, 84% of them singletons. The input for sequencing was PBMCs, taken before any cancer treatment. Every receptor here comes from a man aged 40 to 75 with stage II lung adenocarcinoma. Both conserved end residues are part of each CDR3. A D gene is named only where the DNA matches it firmly. Clone size is stated in some rows and not others, as once, few, many or a class when expanded.

clone_size	d_call	v_call	j_call	cdr3_aa	cdr3_nt
few	-	TRBV7-2	TRBJ1-3	CASSFQGSAGNTIYF	TGTGCCAGCAGCTTCCAGGGTTCAGCTGGAAACACCATATATTTT
-	-	TRBV10-3	TRBJ1-1	CAISDRGNTEAFF	TGTGCCATCAGTGATCGGGGTAACACTGAAGCTTTCTTT
once	-	TRBV2	TRBJ2-1	CASSETGEKRHEQFF	TGTGCCAGCAGTGAAACGGGGGAGAAGCGACATGAGCAGTTCTTC
-	-	TRBV10-3	TRBJ1-4	CAISDGSNEKLFF	TGTGCCATCAGTGACGGCAGTAATGAAAAACTGTTTTTT
-	-	TRBV10-3	TRBJ2-1	CAISESTGTIRNEQFF	TGTGCCATCAGTGAGTCGACCGGGACGATTCGCAATGAGCAGTTCTTC
-	-	TRBV5-1	TRBJ2-2	CASSLGQEGGELFF	TGCGCCAGCAGTCTTGGACAGGAGGGCGGGGAGCTGTTTTTT
-	TRBD2	TRBV11-3	TRBJ2-7	CASSSGGSEQYF	TGTGCCAGCAGCTCGGGAGGCAGCGAGCAGTACTTC
-	-	TRBV20-1	TRBJ1-4	CSADPNEKLFF	TGCAGTGCCGACCCCAATGAAAAACTGTTTTTT
-	-	TRBV28	TRBJ2-4	CASSQQGMGKNIQYF	TGTGCCAGCAGTCAACAGGGTATGGGCAAAAACATTCAGTACTTC
-	-	TRBV6-6	TRBJ1-3	CASSKQAGADGNTIYF	TGTGCCAGCAGTAAGCAAGCGGGGGCTGATGGAAACACCATATATTTT
-	TRBD1	TRBV6-6	TRBJ1-6	CASSYGGQGSPLHF	TGTGCCAGCAGTTATGGAGGACAGGGTTCACCCCTCCACTTT
-	-	TRBV5-4	TRBJ1-3	CASSGQSSSGNTIYF	TGTGCCAGCAGCGGACAGAGCTCCTCTGGAAACACCATATATTTT
-	TRBD1	TRBV9	TRBJ1-1	CASSVAGQGYTEAFF	TGTGCCAGCAGCGTAGCCGGACAGGGTTACACTGAAGCTTTCTTT
-	-	TRBV9	TRBJ1-1	CASSVYPTNTEAFF	TGTGCCAGCAGCGTTTATCCGACGAACACTGAAGCTTTCTTT
-	-	TRBV12-2	TRBJ2-2	CASRLTLAVNTGELFF	TGTGCAAGTCGCCTAACTCTAGCGGTAAACACCGGGGAGCTGTTTTTT
-	-	TRBV29-1	TRBJ2-3	CSVRSGYTDTQYF	TGCAGCGTTCGGAGCGGTTACACAGATACGCAGTATTTT
-	-	TRBV7-2	TRBJ2-7	CASSPGSYEQYF	TGTGCCAGCAGCCCTGGTAGCTACGAGCAGTACTTC
-	-	TRBV7-2	TRBJ1-4	CASSLGSRGREKLFF	TGTGCCAGCAGCTTAGGCAGCCGGGGGCGAGAAAAACTGTTTTTT
-	-	TRBV9	TRBJ2-1	CASSPAALGDNEQFF	TGTGCCAGCAGCCCGGCGGCTCTAGGGGACAATGAGCAGTTCTTC
-	-	TRBV14	TRBJ1-1	CASSQDQGRGVHAFF	TGTGCCAGCAGCCAAGACCAGGGGCGCGGCGTACACGCTTTCTTT